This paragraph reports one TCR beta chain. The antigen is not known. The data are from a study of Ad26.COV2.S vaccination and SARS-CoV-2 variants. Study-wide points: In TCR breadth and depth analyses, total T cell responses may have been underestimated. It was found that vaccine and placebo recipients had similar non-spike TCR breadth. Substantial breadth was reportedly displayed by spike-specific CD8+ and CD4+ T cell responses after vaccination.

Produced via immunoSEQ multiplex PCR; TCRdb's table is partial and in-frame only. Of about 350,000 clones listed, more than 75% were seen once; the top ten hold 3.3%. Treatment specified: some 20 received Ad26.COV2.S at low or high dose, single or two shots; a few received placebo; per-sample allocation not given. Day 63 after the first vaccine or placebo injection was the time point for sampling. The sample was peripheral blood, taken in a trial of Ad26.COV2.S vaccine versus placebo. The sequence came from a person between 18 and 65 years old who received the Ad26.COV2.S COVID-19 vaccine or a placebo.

The CDR3, as DNA: TGTGCCAGCAGCTCAGGGGGCGCGTCCGGGGAGCTGTTTTTT. Translating gives CASSSGGASGELFF. This chain links TRBV6-2 or TRBV6-3 with TRBJ2-2, with 8 bases lining up with TRBD1. CDR1 and CDR2 (germline): MNHEY, SVGEGT. V gave up 6 bases and J gave up 6 bases; unmatched junction bases: 6. This CDR3 has 14 amino acids.